A single sample gave rise to the 20 T cell receptor beta chains below, sequenced in a study of T cells after yellow fever vaccination. TCRdb independently ran MiXCR on the 5' RACE reads; one entry per CDR3 protein. The sample yields just over 250,000 distinct CDR3 sequences, about 5.2% seen once. The material was CD4+ T cells sorted from PBMCs, obtained on the day of the yellow fever booster vaccination. The receptors shown here come from a man aged 18-30 years who received the YFV17D yellow fever vaccine.

The sample holds a few counts of this clonotype. The chain has TRBV7-9 and TRBJ2-1; tentatively, D is TRBD1 or TRBD2 (7 bases each). The germline V and J ends were trimmed by 5 bases and 4 bases, with 15 bases remaining between them. Germline CDR1 SEHNR, CDR2 FQNEAQ (reference sequence). CDR3 length equals 15 residues. The CDR3 sequence is CASSASGTAYNEQFF. The CDR3 coding sequence is TGTGCCAGCAGCGCCAGCGGGACAGCTTACAATGAGCAGTTCTTC.

This clonotype has only a few counts. This chain uses TRBV7-9 with TRBJ2-2, with D possibly being TRBD1 (6 bases). This CDR3 is 14 amino acids long. Trimming stripped 5 bases from V and 4 bases from J, with 11 bases between. Germline CDR1 SEHNR, CDR2 FQNEAQ (reference sequence). CDR3 region: CASSRDTLTGELFF. The CDR3 nucleotides read TGTGCCAGCAGCCGGGACACCCTCACCGGGGAGCTGTTTTTT.

V and J are TRBV7-2 and TRBJ2-7; D could derive from TRBD1 or TRBD2 (5 bases each). The CDR3 runs 15 residues. V was shortened by 5 bases and J by 0 bases, with 14 bases between the two germline ends. Looked up from germline, CDR1 is SGHTA and CDR2 is FQGNSA. The CDR3 region is CASSASGRTSYEQYV. CDR3 sequence (DNA): TGTGCCAGCAGCGCCTCGGGACGGACCTCCTACGAGCAGTACGTC.

This clonotype turned up a few times. The V gene is TRBV7-3, the J gene TRBJ1-5; D is uncertain. Per germline, CDR1 SGHTA and CDR2 FQGTGA. Trimming left V 2 bases short and J 6 bases short, with 8 bases between. The CDR3 loop spans 13 amino acids. This CDR3 is CASSLGVSQPQHF. The CDR3 DNA reads as TGTGCCAGCAGCTTAGGGGTGAGTCAGCCCCAGCATTTT.

This clonotype was detected only a few times. The V and J genes are TRBV12-3 or TRBV12-4 and TRBJ2-5, with 7 positions matching TRBD1. The CDR3 extends over 14 amino acids. The trim removed 1 base at V and 5 bases at J, leaving 4 bases unmatched. The CDR3 spells CASSLGDSYETQYF. In nucleotides, the CDR3 is TGTGCCAGCAGTTTAGGGGACAGTTATGAGACCCAGTACTTC.

This clonotype was detected only a few times. The chain couples TRBV2 to TRBJ2-7, with 7 bases fitting TRBD1. Germline CDR1 and CDR2: SNHLY and FYNNEI. The CDR3 has 14 residues. V shed 2 bases, J shed 3 bases, and the junction held 4 bases outside the gene matches. The CDR3 protein is CASSETGANYEQYV. The CDR3 nucleotides read TGTGCCAGCAGTGAAACAGGGGCTAACTACGAGCAGTACGTC.

This chain joins TRBV5-6 and TRBJ2-7; maybe TRBD2 (5 bases). There are 16 residues in the CDR3. Trimming shortened V by 4 bases and J by 5 bases, and 22 bases separated the two germline ends. Germline V CDR1 and CDR2: SGHDT, YYEEEE. CDR3 amino acids: CASSPGFGRRTHEQYV. DNA for the CDR3: TGTGCCAGCAGCCCGGGATTCGGGCGGAGGACCCACGAGCAGTACGTC.

The chain has TRBV5-4 and TRBJ2-5; TRBD1 is a possible D gene (5 bases). There are 13 residues in the CDR3. Germline V gives CDR1 SGHNT, CDR2 YYREEE (reference sequence). The ends were cut back, 1 base at V and 3 bases at J, with 7 bases in the middle. The CDR3 sequence: CASSLPGKETQYF. The CDR3 DNA reads as TGTGCCAGCAGCTTGCCAGGGAAAGAGACCCAGTACTTC.

This clonotype was seen ten or more times. V gene TRBV5-1 combines with J gene TRBJ1-4; D uncertain. The germline CDR1 and CDR2 sequences are SGHRS and YFSETQ. The CDR3 totals 13 residues. V dropped 0 bases and J dropped 8 bases, with 8 bases sitting between them. The CDR3 region is CASSLGREEKLFF. The CDR3 DNA reads TGCGCCAGCAGCTTGGGTAGGGAAGAAAAACTGTTTTTT.

This clonotype was picked up many times. This chain joins TRBV20-1 and TRBJ2-1; weak D call: TRBD1 (6 bases). V was shortened by 6 bases and J by 7 bases, with 13 bases between the two germline ends. The CDR3 is made up of 12 amino acids. The germline V gene encodes CDR1 DFQATT and CDR2 SNEGSKA (reference sequence). This CDR3 is CSASRDKNEQFF. The CDR3 DNA is TGCAGTGCGAGCCGGGACAAAAATGAGCAGTTCTTC.

This clonotype appeared many times. This chain joins TRBV12-3 or TRBV12-4 and TRBJ2-3; TRBD1 might be the D (6 bases). CDR3 length equals 16 residues. The V end was cut by 6 bases, the J end by 0 bases, with 16 bases between. The CDR3 protein is CASRPNRATSTDTQYF. The CDR3 region has the DNA TGTGCCAGCAGGCCTAACAGGGCCACTAGCACAGATACGCAGTATTTT.

In its sample, this clonotype was seen a few times. V and J are TRBV7-2 and TRBJ1-1; D perhaps matches TRBD1 (5 bases). CDR1 SGHTA and CDR2 FQGNSA come from the germline V gene. This CDR3 has 14 amino acids. Trimming stripped 3 bases from V and 4 bases from J, with 12 bases between. The CDR3: CASSFDRGTTEAFF. DNA for the CDR3: TGTGCCAGCAGCTTCGACAGAGGGACCACTGAAGCTTTCTTT.

This clonotype was detected ten times or more. This chain connects TRBV12-3 or TRBV12-4 to TRBJ1-2, with D unclear. V was trimmed by 3 bases and J by 2 bases, leaving 10 bases between them. This CDR3 region has 14 residues. This CDR3 reads CASSFNPENYGYTF. CDR3 DNA sequence: TGTGCCAGCAGTTTTAATCCGGAAAACTATGGCTACACCTTC.

This clonotype appeared a few times. The chain couples TRBV12-3 or TRBV12-4 to TRBJ2-5; D possibly corresponds to TRBD2 (5 bases). V was cut by 3 bases and J by 4 bases, with 12 bases left in between. The CDR3 contains 14 residues. The CDR3 here is CASSFNLARETQYF. Written as DNA, the CDR3 is TGTGCCAGCAGTTTCAACCTAGCTCGAGAGACCCAGTACTTC.

This clonotype was detected many times. V usage is TRBV5-1 and J usage is TRBJ1-5, with D perhaps matching TRBD1 (6 bases). The ends were cut back, 3 bases at V and 4 bases at J, with 8 bases in the middle. CDR1 SGHRS and CDR2 YFSETQ come from the germline V gene. The CDR3 extends over 13 amino acids. Here the CDR3 DNA reads TGCGCCAGCAGCTCGGACAGTAATCAGCCCCAGCATTTT. It specifies CASSSDSNQPQHF.

The sample holds a few counts of this clonotype. The chain has TRBV28 and TRBJ1-1; D remains unclear. CDR3 length: 12 amino acids. The germline V and J ends were trimmed by 6 bases and 5 bases, with 10 bases remaining between them. Per germline, CDR1 MDHEN and CDR2 SYDVKM. DNA for the CDR3: TGTGCCAGCAGGCCACTGTTGACTGAAGCTTTCTTT. Amino acid sequence: CASRPLLTEAFF.

The genes are TRBV10-3 and TRBJ2-7, with a weak D call TRBD1 (6 bases). Between the trimmed V and J ends, which lost 7 bases and 4 bases, there was a span of 20 bases. The CDR3 extends over 15 amino acids. The V gene's germline CDR1 is ENHRY and CDR2 SYGVKD. The DNA for the CDR3 is TGTGCCATCACAGCCGGGCCGGGGACATCTTACGAGCAGTACGTC. This encodes CAITAGPGTSYEQYV.

A few counts support this clonotype. The chain combines TRBV7-9 with TRBJ1-1, with D unresolved. CDR3 length: 13 residues. The V gene's germline CDR1 is SEHNR and CDR2 FQNEAQ (reference sequence). V was trimmed by 3 bases and J by 1 base, leaving 6 bases between them. This chain's CDR3 is CASSFDPNTEAFF. The CDR3 coding sequence is TGTGCCAGCAGCTTCGATCCGAACACTGAAGCTTTCTTT.

At least ten counts were recorded for this clonotype. The V call is TRBV15, the J call TRBJ2-7; maybe TRBD2 (7 bases). The CDR3 covers 13 residues. Trimming removed 0 bases at V and 10 bases at J, with 13 bases between. Germline CDR1 LNHNV, CDR2 YYDKDF (reference sequence). The CDR3: CATSRDRGGDQYF. In DNA form, the CDR3 reads TGTGCCACCAGCAGAGATAGGGGGGGGGACCAGTACTTC.

This clonotype was counted a few times. The genes are TRBV6-5 and TRBJ1-1, with D possibly matching TRBD1 (6 bases). Germline CDR1 MNHEY, CDR2 SVGAGI. This CDR3 region has 15 residues. V lost 8 bases to trimming and J lost 1 base, with 17 bases between them. CDR3 nucleotides: TGTGCCAGCTTCAAACAGGGACGTGGGAACACTGAAGCTTTCTTT. Its translation: CASFKQGRGNTEAFF.